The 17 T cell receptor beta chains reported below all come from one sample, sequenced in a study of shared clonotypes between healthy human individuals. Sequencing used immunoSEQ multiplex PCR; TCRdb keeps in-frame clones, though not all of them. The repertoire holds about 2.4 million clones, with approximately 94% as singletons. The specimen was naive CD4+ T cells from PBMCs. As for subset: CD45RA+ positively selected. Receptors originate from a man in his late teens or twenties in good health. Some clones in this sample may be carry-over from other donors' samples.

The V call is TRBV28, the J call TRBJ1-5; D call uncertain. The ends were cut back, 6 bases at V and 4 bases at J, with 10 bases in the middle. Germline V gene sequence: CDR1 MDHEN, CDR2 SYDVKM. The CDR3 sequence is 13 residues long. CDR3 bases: TGTGCCAGCAGGAAGACGGGGAATCAGCCCCAGCATTTT. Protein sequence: CASRKTGNQPQHF.

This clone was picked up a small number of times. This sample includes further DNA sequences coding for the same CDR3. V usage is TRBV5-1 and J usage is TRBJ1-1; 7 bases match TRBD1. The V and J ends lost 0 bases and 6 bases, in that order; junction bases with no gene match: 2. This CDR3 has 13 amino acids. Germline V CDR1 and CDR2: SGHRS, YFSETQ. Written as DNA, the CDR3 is TGCGCCAGCAGCTTGGACAGGGGAGCTGAAGCTTTCTTT. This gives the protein CASSLDRGAEAFF.

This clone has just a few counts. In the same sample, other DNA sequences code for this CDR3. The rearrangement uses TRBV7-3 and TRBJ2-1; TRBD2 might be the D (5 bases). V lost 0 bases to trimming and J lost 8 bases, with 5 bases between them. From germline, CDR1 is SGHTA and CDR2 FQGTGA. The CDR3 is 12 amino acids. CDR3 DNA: TGTGCCAGCAGCTTAACCGGGGATGAGCAGTTCTTC. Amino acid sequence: CASSLTGDEQFF.

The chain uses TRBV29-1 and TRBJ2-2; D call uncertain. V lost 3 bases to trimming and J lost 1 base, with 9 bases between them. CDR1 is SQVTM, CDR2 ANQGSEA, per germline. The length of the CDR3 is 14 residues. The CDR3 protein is CSVDVLGNTGELFF. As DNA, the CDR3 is TGCAGCGTTGATGTACTGGGGAACACCGGGGAGCTGTTTTTT.

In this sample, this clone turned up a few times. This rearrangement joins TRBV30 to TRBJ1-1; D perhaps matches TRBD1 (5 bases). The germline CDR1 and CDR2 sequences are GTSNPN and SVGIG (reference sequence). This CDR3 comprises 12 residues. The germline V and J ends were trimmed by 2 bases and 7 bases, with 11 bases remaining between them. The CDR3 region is CAWSQGANEAFF. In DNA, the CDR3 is TGTGCCTGGAGTCAAGGGGCAAATGAAGCTTTCTTT.

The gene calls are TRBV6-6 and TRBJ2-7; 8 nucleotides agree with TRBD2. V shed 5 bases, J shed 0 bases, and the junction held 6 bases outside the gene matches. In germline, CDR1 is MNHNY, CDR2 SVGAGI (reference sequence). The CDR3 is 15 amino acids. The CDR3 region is CASSPGGAPSYEQYF. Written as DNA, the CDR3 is TGTGCCAGCAGTCCCGGGGGGGCACCCTCCTACGAGCAGTACTTC.

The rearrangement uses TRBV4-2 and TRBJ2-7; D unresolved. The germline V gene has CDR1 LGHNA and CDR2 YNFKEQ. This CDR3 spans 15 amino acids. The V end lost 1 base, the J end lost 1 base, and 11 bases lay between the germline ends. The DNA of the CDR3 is TGTGCCAGCAGCCAAGGCCTTGATCGGTCCTACGAGCAGTACTTC. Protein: CASSQGLDRSYEQYF.

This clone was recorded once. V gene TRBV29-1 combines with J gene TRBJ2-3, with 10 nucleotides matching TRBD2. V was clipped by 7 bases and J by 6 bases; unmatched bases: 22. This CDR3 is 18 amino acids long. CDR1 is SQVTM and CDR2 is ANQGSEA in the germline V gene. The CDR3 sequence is CSARGYWPSGSRIDTQYF. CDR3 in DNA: TGCAGCGCCCGGGGCTATTGGCCTAGCGGGAGCCGGATTGATACGCAGTATTTT.

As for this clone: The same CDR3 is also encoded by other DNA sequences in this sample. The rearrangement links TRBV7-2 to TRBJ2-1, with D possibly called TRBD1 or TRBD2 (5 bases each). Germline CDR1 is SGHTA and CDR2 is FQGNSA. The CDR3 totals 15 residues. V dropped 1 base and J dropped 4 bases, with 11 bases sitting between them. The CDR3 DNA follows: TGTGCCAGCAGCTTAGGGAGTGGGGGATACAATGAGCAGTTCTTC. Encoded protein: CASSLGSGGYNEQFF.

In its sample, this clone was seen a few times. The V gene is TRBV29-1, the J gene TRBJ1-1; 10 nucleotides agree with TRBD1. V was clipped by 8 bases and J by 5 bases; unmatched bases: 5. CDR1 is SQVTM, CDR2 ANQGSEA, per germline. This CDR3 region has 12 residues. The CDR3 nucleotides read TGCAGCCTTCGACAGGGGGCAACTGAAGCTTTCTTT. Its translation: CSLRQGATEAFF.

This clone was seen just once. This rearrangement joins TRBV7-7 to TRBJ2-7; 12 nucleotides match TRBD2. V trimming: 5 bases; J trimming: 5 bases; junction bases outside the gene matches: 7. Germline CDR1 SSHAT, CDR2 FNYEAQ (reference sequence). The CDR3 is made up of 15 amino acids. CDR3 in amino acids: CASSRRLAGVDEQYF. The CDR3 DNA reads TGTGCCAGCAGCCGGAGACTAGCGGGAGTCGACGAGCAGTACTTC.

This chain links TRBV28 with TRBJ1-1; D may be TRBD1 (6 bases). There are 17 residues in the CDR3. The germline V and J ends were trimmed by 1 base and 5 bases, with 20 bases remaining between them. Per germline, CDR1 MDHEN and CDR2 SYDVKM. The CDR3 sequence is CASSLSGASPGGTEAFF. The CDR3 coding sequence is TGTGCCAGCAGTTTATCGGGGGCGTCTCCCGGAGGGACTGAAGCTTTCTTT.

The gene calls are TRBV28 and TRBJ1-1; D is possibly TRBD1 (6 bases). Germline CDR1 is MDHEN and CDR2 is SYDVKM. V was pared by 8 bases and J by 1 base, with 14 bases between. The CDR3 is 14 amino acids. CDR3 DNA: TGTGCCAGCCTACAGGGAACGAAGAACACTGAAGCTTTCTTT. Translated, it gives CASLQGTKNTEAFF.

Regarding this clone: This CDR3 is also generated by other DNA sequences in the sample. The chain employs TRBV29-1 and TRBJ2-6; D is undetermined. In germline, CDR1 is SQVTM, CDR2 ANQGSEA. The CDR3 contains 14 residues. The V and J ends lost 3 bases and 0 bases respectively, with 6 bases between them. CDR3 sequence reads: CSVDGPSGANVLTF. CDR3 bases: TGCAGCGTTGACGGTCCCTCTGGGGCCAACGTCCTGACTTTC.

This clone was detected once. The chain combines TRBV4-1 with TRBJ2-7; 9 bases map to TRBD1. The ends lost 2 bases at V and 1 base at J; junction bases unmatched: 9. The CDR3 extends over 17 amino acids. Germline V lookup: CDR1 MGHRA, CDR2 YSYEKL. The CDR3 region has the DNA TGCGCCAGCAGCCAACAAATAGGACAGGGGTGGTCCTACGAGCAGTACTTC. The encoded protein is CASSQQIGQGWSYEQYF.

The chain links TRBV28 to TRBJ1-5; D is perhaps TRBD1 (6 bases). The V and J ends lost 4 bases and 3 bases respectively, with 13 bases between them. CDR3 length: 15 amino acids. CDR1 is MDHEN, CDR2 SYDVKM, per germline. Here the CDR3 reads CASSSPGALNQPQHF. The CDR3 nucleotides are TGTGCCAGCAGTTCCCCAGGGGCCCTCAATCAGCCCCAGCATTTT.

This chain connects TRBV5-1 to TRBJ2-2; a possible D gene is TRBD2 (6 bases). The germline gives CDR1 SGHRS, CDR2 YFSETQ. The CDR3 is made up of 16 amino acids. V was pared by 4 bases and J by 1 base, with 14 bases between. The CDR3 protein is CASSRRERQNTGELFF. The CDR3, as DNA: TGCGCCAGCAGCCGCCGGGAGCGGCAGAACACCGGGGAGCTGTTTTTT.